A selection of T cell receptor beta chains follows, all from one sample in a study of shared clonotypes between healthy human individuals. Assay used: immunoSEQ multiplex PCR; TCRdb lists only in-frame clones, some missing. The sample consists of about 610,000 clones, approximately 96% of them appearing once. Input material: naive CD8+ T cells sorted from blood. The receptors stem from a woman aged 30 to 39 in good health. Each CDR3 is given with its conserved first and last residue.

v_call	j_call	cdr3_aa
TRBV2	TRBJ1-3	CASSEVVGLAPATIYF
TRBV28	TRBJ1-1	CASSTNDMGGQNTEAFF
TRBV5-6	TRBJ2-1	CASSPSTSDHEQFF
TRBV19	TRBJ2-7	CASSQRTSYEQYF
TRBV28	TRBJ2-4	CASSPRDSKNIQYF
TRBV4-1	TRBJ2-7	CASSQDGLGGIAGGEQYF
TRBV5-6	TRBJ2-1	CASSLLSSVLNEQFF
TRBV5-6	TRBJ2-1	CASSLGQSSYNEQFF
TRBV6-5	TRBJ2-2	CASSYGVGGELFF
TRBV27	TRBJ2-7	CASTFTGSGGEQYF
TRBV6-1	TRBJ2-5	CASSERGFTQYF
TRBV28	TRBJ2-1	CASSWTSGSYNEQFF
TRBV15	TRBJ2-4	CATSSPTSAKNIQYF
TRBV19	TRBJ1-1	CASSIGVFEENTEAFF
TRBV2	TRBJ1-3	CASSDETVAGNTIYF
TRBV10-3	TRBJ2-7	CAISGEGQGWYEQYF
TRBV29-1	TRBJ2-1	CSVAVGGRVIGEQFF
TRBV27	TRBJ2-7	CASRGGWGAYEQYF
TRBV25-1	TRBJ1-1	CASSDRRNTEAFF
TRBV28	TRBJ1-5	CASSLLSGVYSNQPQHF
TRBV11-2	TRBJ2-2	CASSPTQGSTGELFF
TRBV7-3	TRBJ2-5	CASSLTGGLETQYF
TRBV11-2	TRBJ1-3	CASSPPEGFGNTIYF
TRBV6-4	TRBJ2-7	CASSDGSRGGRIPNCEQYF
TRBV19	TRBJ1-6	CASGNRQGGNSLLHF
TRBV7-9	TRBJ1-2	CASSFAGAEDYGYTF
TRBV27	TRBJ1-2	CASSQIGGGGYTF
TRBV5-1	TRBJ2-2	CASSFREQGTGELFF
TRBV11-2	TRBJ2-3	CASSLSPSGRTSDTQYF
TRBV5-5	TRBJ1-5	CASSLGQGINSNQPQHF
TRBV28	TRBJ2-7	CASGKLAEDYEQYF
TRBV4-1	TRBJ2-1	CASSQVLAGGPGEQFF
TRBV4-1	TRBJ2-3	CASSQDWEDTQYF
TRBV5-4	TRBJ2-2	CASSLEHWGASGELFF
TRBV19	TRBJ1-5	CASSLTVNWPQHF
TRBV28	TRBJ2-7	CASSPGFAYEQYF
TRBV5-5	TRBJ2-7	CASSFGTGGYEQYF
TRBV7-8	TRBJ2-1	CASSLAAGVGDEQFF
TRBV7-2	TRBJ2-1	CASSEDRRGFNEQFF
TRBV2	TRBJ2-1	CASSVGLGSNEQFF
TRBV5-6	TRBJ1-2	CASSLGTGVYF
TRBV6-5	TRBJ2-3	CASSPDRGWADTQYF
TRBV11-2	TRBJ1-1	CASSLAAGNTEAFF
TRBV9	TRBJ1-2	CASSEEGGFDGYTF
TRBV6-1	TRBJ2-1	CASSELRTVADEQFF
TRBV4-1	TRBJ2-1	CASSQELGYNEQFF
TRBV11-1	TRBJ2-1	CASSLLSSYNEQFF
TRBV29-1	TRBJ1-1	CSVESTNTEAFF
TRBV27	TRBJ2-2	CASRLGGPGELFF
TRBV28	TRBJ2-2	CASSFFPTGELFF
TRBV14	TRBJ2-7	CASSQARGRDEQYF
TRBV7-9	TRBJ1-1	CASSLTPGAEAFF
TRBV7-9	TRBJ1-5	CASSPTESNQPQHF
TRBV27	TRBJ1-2	CASSLFRGNYGYTF
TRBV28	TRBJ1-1	CASRRGGGTRTEAFF
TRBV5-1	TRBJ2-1	CASSMGIHEQFF
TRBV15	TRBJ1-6	CATSREETGGNSPLHF
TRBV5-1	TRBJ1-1	CASSLVSGMNTEAFF